Sequencing of this T cell receptor (beta chain) was carried out in a study of cytomegalovirus exposure and HLA in healthy donors. Study observations and caveats: Researchers reported in a later analysis that a missense DCLRE1C variant was tied to TCR beta V- and J-gene trimming. An observed cluster of highly shared sequence variants was recorded as a likely sequencing artifact.

In the PCR, 60 Vbeta and 13 Jbeta primers were used. Clones were sequenced by immunoSEQ multiplex PCR, and TCRdb holds only the in-frame ones, with some missing. The table records 95,000 to 110,000 clones, around 73% of them present only once. Comments on this clone: Antigen unknown.

V was pared by 5 bases and J by 4 bases, with 20 bases between. CDR3 length: 16 residues. Germline CDR1 and CDR2: SEHNR and FQNEAQ (reference sequence). The V and J genes are TRBV7-9 and TRBJ2-5; the D gene is possibly TRBD1 (6 bases). This TCR came from a young man in good health and CMV-seronegative. What was sequenced was PBMCs. The CDR3 loop is CASSQPQGWSRETQYF. In DNA, the CDR3 is TGTGCCAGCAGCCAGCCACAGGGTTGGTCCCGAGAGACCCAGTACTTC.